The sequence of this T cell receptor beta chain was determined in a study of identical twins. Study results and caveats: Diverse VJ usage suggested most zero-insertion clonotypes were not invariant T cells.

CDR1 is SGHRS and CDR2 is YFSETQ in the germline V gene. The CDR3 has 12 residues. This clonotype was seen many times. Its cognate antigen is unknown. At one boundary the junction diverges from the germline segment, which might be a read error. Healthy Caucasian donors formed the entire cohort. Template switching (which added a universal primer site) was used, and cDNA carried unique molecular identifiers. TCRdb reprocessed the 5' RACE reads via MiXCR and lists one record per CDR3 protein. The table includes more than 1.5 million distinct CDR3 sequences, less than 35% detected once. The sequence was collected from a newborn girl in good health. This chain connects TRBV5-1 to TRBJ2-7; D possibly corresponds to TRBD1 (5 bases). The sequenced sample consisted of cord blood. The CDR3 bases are TGTGCCAGCAGTTCGACAGCCTACGAGCAGTACTTC. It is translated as CASSSTAYEQYF.